This is a list of T cell receptor beta chains from one sample in a study of blood T cell repertoires in COVID-19. TCRdb's copy holds only in-frame clones and misses some; the assay was immunoSEQ multiplex PCR. The repertoire holds 35,000 to 55,000 clones, with more than 70% as singletons. The sequencing sample was made of peripheral blood. Receptors originate from a human donor in a cohort sampled during active COVID-19. Each CDR3 is given with its conserved first and last residue. The D gene is left open where the match is weak. For some rows the clone size is stated as once, few or many, or as a class when expanded; others skip it.

abundance	j_gene	v_gene	d_gene	CDR3aa	CDR3nt
.	TRBJ1-2	TRBV5-5	.	CASSLVDSLPGYGYTF	TGTGCCAGCAGCTTGGTAGACAGCTTACCTGGGTATGGCTACACCTTC
.	TRBJ2-1	TRBV12-5	TRBD1	CASGRDSPKDEQFF	TGTGCTAGTGGTCGGGACAGCCCTAAGGATGAGCAGTTCTTC
.	TRBJ1-1	TRBV19	TRBD1	CASSPDRGRNTEAFF	TGTGCCAGTAGTCCAGACAGGGGGCGAAACACTGAAGCTTTCTTT
once	TRBJ2-1	TRBV6-6	.	CANSLNGGPWDNEQFF	TGTGCCAACAGTCTGAACGGGGGGCCCTGGGACAATGAGCAGTTCTTC
.	TRBJ1-6	TRBV10-3	TRBD1	CAISGTGTSPLHF	TGTGCCATCAGTGGGACAGGGACTTCACCCCTCCACTTT
.	TRBJ1-1	TRBV6-4	.	CASSTGENTEAFF	TGTGCCAGCAGTACCGGGGAGAACACTGAAGCTTTCTTT
.	TRBJ2-1	TRBV27	.	CASSLSLSGNEQFF	TGTGCCAGCAGTTTATCCCTTAGCGGCAATGAGCAGTTCTTC
.	TRBJ1-1	TRBV6-2/TRBV6-3	.	CASSYAVRPGIITNTEAFF	TGTGCCAGCAGTTACGCGGTTCGTCCGGGTATAATCACGAACACTGAAGCTTTCTTT
medium-sized	TRBJ1-5	TRBV19	.	CASISVHSNQPQHF	TGTGCCAGTATATCAGTTCATAGCAATCAGCCCCAGCATTTT
few	TRBJ2-1	TRBV4-3	TRBD2	CASSQGLADEQFF	TGCGCCAGCAGCCAGGGACTAGCTGATGAGCAGTTCTTC
.	TRBJ2-7	TRBV7-2	.	CASSFGPGEQYF	TGTGCCAGCAGCTTCGGTCCGGGGGAGCAGTACTTC
.	TRBJ2-1	TRBV7-3	TRBD1	CASSPGTEGYNEQFF	TGTGCCAGCAGCCCGGGGACAGAAGGGTACAATGAGCAGTTCTTC
.	TRBJ2-7	TRBV7-2	.	CASSGYRVTEQYF	TGTGCCAGCAGCGGCTACAGGGTGACCGAGCAGTACTTC
.	TRBJ2-7	TRBV19	TRBD2	CASSTGSARGTYEQYF	TGTGCCAGTAGTACGGGGTCGGCGCGGGGGACCTACGAGCAGTACTTC
.	TRBJ2-5	TRBV3-1/TRBV3-2	TRBD1	CASSQDRGTGTAETQYF	TGTGCCAGCAGCCAAGATCGGGGGACAGGTACAGCGGAGACCCAGTACTTC
few	TRBJ1-6	TRBV6-2/TRBV6-3	.	CASSYIANSPLHF	TGTGCCAGCAGTTACATTGCGAATTCACCCCTCCACTTT
once	TRBJ2-5	TRBV27	.	CASSLTPREEETQYF	TGTGCCAGCAGTCTAACACCCCGCGAGGAGGAGACCCAGTACTTC
.	TRBJ2-1	TRBV7-4	TRBD2	CASSSREARKFF	TGTGCCAGCAGCTCCCGGGAGGCAAGAAAGTTCTTC
once	TRBJ2-5	TRBV7-6	TRBD1	CASSSTGVEWETQYF	TGTGCCAGCAGCTCCACAGGGGTAGAATGGGAGACCCAGTACTTC
.	TRBJ2-3	TRBV5-1	TRBD2	CASSLAGPGLAGGTDTQYF	TGCGCCAGCAGCTTGGCGGGGCCGGGACTAGCGGGGGGCACAGATACGCAGTATTTT
once	TRBJ2-1	TRBV5-1	TRBD2	CASSPTSGGASYNEQFF	TGCGCCAGCAGCCCGACTAGCGGGGGGGCGTCCTACAATGAGCAGTTCTTC
.	TRBJ2-4	TRBV7-9	.	CASSLAGGKNIQYF	TGTGCCAGCAGCTTAGCGGGGGGCAAAAACATTCAGTACTTC
.	TRBJ2-3	TRBV5-6	TRBD2	CASSPGGEDTQYF	TGTGCCAGCAGCCCGGGGGGTGAGGATACGCAGTATTTT
.	TRBJ2-7	TRBV27	TRBD2	CASTFSTSGDTEQYF	TGTGCCAGCACCTTCTCGACTAGCGGGGATACGGAGCAGTACTTC
.	TRBJ2-2	TRBV4-3	TRBD1	CASSQTMDRGSRSGELFF	TGCGCCAGCAGCCAAACCATGGACAGGGGGAGTCGATCCGGGGAGCTGTTTTTT
.	TRBJ1-1	TRBV12-5	.	CASGLKLTEAFF	TGTGCTAGTGGTTTGAAACTCACTGAAGCTTTCTTT
.	TRBJ1-4	TRBV19	.	CASSMPGRPATNEKLFF	TGTGCCAGTAGTATGCCGGGGAGACCTGCAACTAATGAAAAACTGTTTTTT
.	TRBJ1-5	TRBV27	.	CASSSLSGSQPQHF	TGTGCCAGCAGTTCTCTGTCCGGGTCGCAGCCCCAGCATTTT
few	TRBJ2-7	TRBV7-9	.	CASSLTPGSYEQYF	TGTGCCAGCAGCTTAACACCAGGGTCCTACGAGCAGTACTTC
once	TRBJ1-1	TRBV18	.	CASSPGTSNTEAFF	TGTGCCAGCTCACCAGGGACTTCGAACACTGAAGCTTTCTTT
.	TRBJ1-6	TRBV19	.	CASSASQMNWNSPLHF	TGTGCCAGTAGCGCGTCACAGATGAATTGGAATTCACCCCTCCACTTT
.	TRBJ1-4	TRBV9	TRBD1	CASRPGTELATNEKLFF	TGTGCCAGCAGGCCAGGGACAGAACTTGCGACTAATGAAAAACTGTTTTTT
.	TRBJ2-3	TRBV5-1	.	CASSHGGGGTSTDTQYF	TGCGCCAGCAGTCACGGGGGCGGGGGTACCAGCACAGATACGCAGTATTTT
.	TRBJ2-1	TRBV3-1/TRBV3-2	.	CASSQDPRTVPYNEQFF	TGTGCCAGCAGCCAAGATCCGCGGACTGTTCCCTACAATGAGCAGTTCTTC
once	TRBJ1-2	TRBV30	TRBD1	CAWTRTGYGYTF	TGTGCCTGGACGAGGACAGGGTATGGCTACACCTTC
.	TRBJ1-5	TRBV2	.	CASSEAGRASQGPQHF	TGTGCCAGCAGTGAAGCGGGACGGGCCTCACAGGGGCCCCAGCATTTT
.	TRBJ2-3	TRBV6-5	TRBD2	CASSPGGGQTDTQYF	TGTGCCAGCAGCCCGGGAGGGGGGCAAACAGATACGCAGTATTTT
.	TRBJ2-7	TRBV14	TRBD1	CASSQRTGGYEQYF	TGTGCCAGCAGCCAAAGGACAGGGGGCTACGAGCAGTACTTC
.	TRBJ2-5	TRBV5-6	.	CASSLDMETQYF	TGTGCCAGCAGCTTGGATATGGAGACCCAGTACTTC
.	TRBJ2-7	TRBV10-1	.	CASFPGLVIRDEQYF	TGCGCCAGCTTTCCGGGACTGGTTATTCGGGACGAGCAGTACTTC
.	TRBJ2-2	TRBV7-2	.	CASSSRGLNTGELFF	TGTGCCAGCAGCTCGCGGGGACTGAACACCGGGGAGCTGTTTTTT
few	TRBJ1-3	TRBV4-3	.	CASSQQGISGNTIYF	TGCGCCAGCAGCCAACAGGGCATTTCTGGAAACACCATATATTTT
.	TRBJ1-3	TRBV30	.	CAWSVMGSAGNTIYF	TGTGCCTGGAGTGTGATGGGGAGCGCTGGAAACACCATATATTTT